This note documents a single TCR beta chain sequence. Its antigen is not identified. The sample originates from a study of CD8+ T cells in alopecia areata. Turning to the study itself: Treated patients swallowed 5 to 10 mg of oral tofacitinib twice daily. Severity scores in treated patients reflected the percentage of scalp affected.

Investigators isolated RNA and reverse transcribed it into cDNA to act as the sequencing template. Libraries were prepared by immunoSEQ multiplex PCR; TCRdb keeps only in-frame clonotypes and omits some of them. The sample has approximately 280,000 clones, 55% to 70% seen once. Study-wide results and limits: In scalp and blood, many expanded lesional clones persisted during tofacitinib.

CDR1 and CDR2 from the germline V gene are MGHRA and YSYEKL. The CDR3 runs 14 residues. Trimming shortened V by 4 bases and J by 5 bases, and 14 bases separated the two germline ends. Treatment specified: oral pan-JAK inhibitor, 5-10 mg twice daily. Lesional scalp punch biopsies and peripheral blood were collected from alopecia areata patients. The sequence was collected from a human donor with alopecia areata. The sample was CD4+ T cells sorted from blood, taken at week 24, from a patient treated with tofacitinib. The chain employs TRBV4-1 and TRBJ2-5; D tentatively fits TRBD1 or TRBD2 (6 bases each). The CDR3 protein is CASSPQVGGETQYF. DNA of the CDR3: TGCGCCAGCAGCCCCCAAGTAGGGGGGGAGACCCAGTACTTC.